The clone carrying this T cell receptor beta chain has only a few counts. There are 15 residues in the CDR3. V was pared by 2 bases and J by 2 bases, with 11 bases between. The V gene's germline CDR1 is SGDLS and CDR2 YYNGEE. This record comes from a study of blood T cell repertoires in COVID-19. Method: immunoSEQ multiplex PCR; TCRdb's copy keeps in-frame clones and lacks some. Of approximately 200,000 clones in the sample, about 90% are singletons; the top ten hold about 3.5%. V gene TRBV9 combines with J gene TRBJ1-5; tentatively, D is TRBD1 (5 bases). Material for sequencing was PBMCs or T cells enriched from blood (not recorded which). The sequence derives from a woman under 40 who had been exposed to COVID-19. As DNA, the CDR3 is TGTGCCAGCAGCGTGGAGGGGTCGGGCAATCAGCCCCAGCATTTT. Protein product: CASSVEGSGNQPQHF.